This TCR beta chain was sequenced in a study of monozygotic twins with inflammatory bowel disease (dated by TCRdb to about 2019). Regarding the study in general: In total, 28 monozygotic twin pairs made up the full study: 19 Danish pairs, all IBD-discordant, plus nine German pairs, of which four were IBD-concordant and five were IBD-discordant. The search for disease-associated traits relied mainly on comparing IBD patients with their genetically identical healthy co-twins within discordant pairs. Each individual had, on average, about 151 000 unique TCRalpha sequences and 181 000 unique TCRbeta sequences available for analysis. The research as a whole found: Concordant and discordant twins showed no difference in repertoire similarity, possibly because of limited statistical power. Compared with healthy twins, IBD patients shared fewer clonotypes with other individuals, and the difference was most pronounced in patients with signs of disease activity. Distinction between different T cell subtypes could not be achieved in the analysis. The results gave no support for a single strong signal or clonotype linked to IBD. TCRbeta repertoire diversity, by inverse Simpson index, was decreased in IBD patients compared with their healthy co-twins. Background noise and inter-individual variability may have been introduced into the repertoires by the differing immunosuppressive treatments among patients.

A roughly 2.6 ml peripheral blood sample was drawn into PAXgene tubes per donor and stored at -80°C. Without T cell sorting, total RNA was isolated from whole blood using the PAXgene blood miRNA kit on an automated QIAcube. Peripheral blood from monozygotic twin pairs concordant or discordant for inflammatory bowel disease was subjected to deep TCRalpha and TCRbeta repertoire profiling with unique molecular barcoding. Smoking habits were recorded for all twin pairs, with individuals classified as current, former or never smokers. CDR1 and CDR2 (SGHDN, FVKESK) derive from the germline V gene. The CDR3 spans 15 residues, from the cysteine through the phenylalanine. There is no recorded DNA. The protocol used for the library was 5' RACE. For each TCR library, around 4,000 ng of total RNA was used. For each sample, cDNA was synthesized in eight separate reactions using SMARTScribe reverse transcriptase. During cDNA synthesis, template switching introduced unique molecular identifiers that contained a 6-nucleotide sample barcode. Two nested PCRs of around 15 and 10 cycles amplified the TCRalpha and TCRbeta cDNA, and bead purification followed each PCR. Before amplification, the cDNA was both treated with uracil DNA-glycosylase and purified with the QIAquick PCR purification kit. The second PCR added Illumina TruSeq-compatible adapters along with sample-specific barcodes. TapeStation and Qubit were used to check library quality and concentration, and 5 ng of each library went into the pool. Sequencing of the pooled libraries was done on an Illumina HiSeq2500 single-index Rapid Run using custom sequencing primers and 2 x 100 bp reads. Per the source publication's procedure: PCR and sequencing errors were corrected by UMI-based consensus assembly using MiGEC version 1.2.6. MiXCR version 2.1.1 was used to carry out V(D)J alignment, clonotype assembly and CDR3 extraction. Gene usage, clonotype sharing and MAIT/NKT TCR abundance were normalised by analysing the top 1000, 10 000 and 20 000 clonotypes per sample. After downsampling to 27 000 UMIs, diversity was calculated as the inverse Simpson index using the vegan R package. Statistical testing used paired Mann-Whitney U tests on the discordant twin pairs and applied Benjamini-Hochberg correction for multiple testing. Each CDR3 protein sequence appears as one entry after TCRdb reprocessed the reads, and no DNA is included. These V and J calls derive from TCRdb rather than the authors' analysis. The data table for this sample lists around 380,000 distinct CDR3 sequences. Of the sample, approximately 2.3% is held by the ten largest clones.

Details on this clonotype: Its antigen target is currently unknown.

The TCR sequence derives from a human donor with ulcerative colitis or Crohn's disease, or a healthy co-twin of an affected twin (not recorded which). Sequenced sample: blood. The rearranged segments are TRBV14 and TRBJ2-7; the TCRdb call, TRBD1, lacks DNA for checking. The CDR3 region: CASSQLGQGFYEQYF.